A single sample gave rise to the 18 T cell receptor beta chains below, sequenced in a study of blood T cell repertoires in COVID-19. Assay used: immunoSEQ multiplex PCR; TCRdb lists only in-frame clones, some missing. This sample has roughly 450,000 clones, with less than 95% found just once. The sequenced sample was PBMCs or T cells enriched from blood (not recorded which). All receptors come from a man aged 18 to 35 who had recovered from COVID-19.

V is TRBV9 and J is TRBJ2-2; D may be TRBD2 (7 bases). Germline loops: CDR1 SGDLS, CDR2 YYNGEE. V lost 1 base and J lost 7, with 14 bases in between. CDR3 size: 15 residues. The CDR3 nucleotides read TGTGCCAGCAGCGTAACGGGGGGCATAGTCGGGGAGCTGTTTTTT. Amino acids: CASSVTGGIVGELFF.

The chain is built from TRBV7-9 and TRBJ1-2; D not resolved. V was clipped by 4 bases and J by 2 bases, with 14 bases between them. CDR1 and CDR2 (germline): SEHNR, FQNEAQ (reference sequence). The CDR3 consists of 15 residues. The CDR3 region is CASSSLAGSNYGYTF. The DNA for the CDR3 is TGTGCCAGCAGCTCTTTAGCGGGATCAAACTATGGCTACACCTTC.

This chain links TRBV5-1 with TRBJ1-1; tentatively, D is TRBD1 (5 bases). Germline CDR1 and CDR2: SGHRS and YFSETQ. The V end was cut by 3 bases, the J end by 7 bases, with 10 bases between. The CDR3 has 12 amino acids. CDR3: CASSSRDYEAFF. Written as DNA, the CDR3 is TGCGCCAGCAGCTCCCGGGACTATGAAGCTTTCTTT.

The CDR3 here is CASRQGARNTIYF. CDR3 DNA: TGTGCCAGCAGACAGGGTGCGAGAAACACCATATATTTT. The chain employs TRBV3-1 (or the pseudogene TRBV3-2) and TRBJ1-3; weak D call: TRBD1 (6 bases). V was shortened by 6 bases and J by 5 bases, with 11 bases between the two germline ends. This CDR3 spans 13 amino acids. Germline CDR1 and CDR2: LGHDT and YNNKEL (reference sequence).

The rearrangement uses TRBV18 and TRBJ2-5, with TRBD2 identical over 8 bases. The J segment lost 3 bases and the V segment lost 0 bases, leaving 3 bases of the junction unmatched. CDR1 is KGHSH, CDR2 LQKENI, per germline. This CDR3 has 15 amino acids. CDR3: CASSPPGTREETQYF. The CDR3 DNA sequence: TGTGCCAGCTCACCACCGGGGACTAGGGAAGAGACCCAGTACTTC.

This clone showed up just once. This rearrangement joins TRBV19 to TRBJ2-7; 7 bases map to TRBD1. The CDR3 consists of 15 residues. The germline V gene encodes CDR1 LNHDA and CDR2 SQIVND (reference sequence). V lost 5 bases and J lost 2; bases outside the gene matches: 9. CDR3: CASSLLPGQPYEQYF. The DNA for the CDR3 is TGTGCCAGTAGTTTATTACCGGGACAGCCCTACGAGCAGTACTTC.

This chain uses TRBV12-3 or TRBV12-4 with TRBJ1-1; no clear D. Trimming stripped 5 bases from V and 5 bases from J, with 9 bases between. The CDR3 has 12 amino acids. The CDR3 protein is CASSRIGTEAFF. In DNA, the CDR3 is TGTGCCAGCAGTCGGATCGGGACTGAAGCTTTCTTT.

J is TRBJ1-6 and V is TRBV5-1, with D perhaps TRBD1 (5 bases). The V end was cut by 3 bases, the J end by 6 bases, with 16 bases between. This CDR3 contains 16 residues. Germline V CDR1 and CDR2: SGHRS, YFSETQ. The CDR3 sequence: CASSWGDALSNSPLHF. CDR3 bases: TGCGCCAGCAGCTGGGGGGACGCACTAAGTAATTCACCCCTCCACTTT.

V usage is TRBV6-1 and J usage is TRBJ2-3, with 9 bases aligning to TRBD1. With 3 bases clipped from V and 2 bases from J, the junction kept 3 bases outside the gene matches. The CDR3 sequence is 15 residues long. Germline values: CDR1 MNHNS, CDR2 SASEGT. The DNA of the CDR3 is TGTGCCAGCAGTGAGAGGGACAGGGTCACAGATACGCAGTATTTT. Translation: CASSERDRVTDTQYF.

For the CDR3, the DNA is TGTGCCATCAGAGAACGGGGGGGGACGTCCTACAATGAGCAGTTCTTC. Amino acids: CAIRERGGTSYNEQFF. This chain uses TRBV10-3 with TRBJ2-1; 8 bases are a match to TRBD2. This CDR3 region has 16 residues. Germline V gene data show CDR1 as ENHRY and CDR2 as SYGVKD. With V trimmed by 6 bases and J by 1 base, 8 bases remained unmatched.

This clone has only one observation. This chain links TRBV7-3 with TRBJ2-1, with TRBD2 matching over 13 bases. The CDR3 runs 17 residues. Looked up from germline, CDR1 is SGHTA and CDR2 is FQGTGA. With 5 bases clipped from V and 5 bases from J, the junction kept 9 bases outside the gene matches. This chain's CDR3 is CASSPRTSGRSNNEQFF. CDR3 DNA sequence: TGTGCCAGCAGCCCCCGGACTAGCGGGAGAAGCAACAATGAGCAGTTCTTC.

On this clone: This sample includes further DNA sequences coding for the same CDR3. V is TRBV19 and J is TRBJ1-1; D is ambiguous. The CDR3 sequence is 14 residues long. Germline assignment: CDR1 LNHDA and CDR2 SQIVND (reference sequence). Trimming took off 3 bases at V and 5 bases at J, with 13 bases between the two ends. For the CDR3, the DNA is TGTGCCAGTAGTATCATCGGAGGGAGGACTGAAGCTTTCTTT. Residues: CASSIIGGRTEAFF.

The chain has TRBV6-2 or TRBV6-3 and TRBJ1-2; D is unresolved. There are 15 residues in the CDR3. CDR1 and CDR2 (germline): MNHEY, SVGEGT. V was cut by 2 bases and J by 4 bases, with 14 bases left in between. The CDR3 sequence is CASSYEARSGYGYTF. DNA for the CDR3: TGTGCCAGCAGTTACGAGGCCAGATCGGGCTATGGCTACACCTTC.

This chain uses TRBV7-8 with TRBJ2-7; 12 bases are a match to TRBD2. Per the germline V gene, CDR1 is SGHVS and CDR2 is FQNEAQ. CDR3 length equals 18 residues. Trimming removed 3 bases from V and 5 bases from J; junction bases left unmatched: 14. The CDR3 nucleotides are TGTGCCAGCAGCTTTCTGGACTTGCTAGCGGGAGGGCCCAACGAGCAGTACTTC. As protein: CASSFLDLLAGGPNEQYF.

J is TRBJ2-1 and V is TRBV7-9; D unresolved. The CDR3 consists of 18 residues. V lost 0 bases to trimming and J lost 8 bases, with 23 bases between them. Germline-derived CDR1 and CDR2 are SEHNR and FQNEAQ (reference sequence). The CDR3 DNA sequence: TGTGCCAGCAGCTTAGCTAAAGATCGGCTAGGATACGACTATGAGCAGTTCTTC. Amino acids: CASSLAKDRLGYDYEQFF.

CDR3: CASSLSTDTQYF. The CDR3 DNA sequence: TGTGCCAGCTCCCTTAGCACAGATACGCAGTATTTT. V gene TRBV18 combines with J gene TRBJ2-3; D is unresolved. CDR3 length: 12 residues. Germline lookup yields CDR1 KGHSH and CDR2 LQKENI. The V and J ends lost 6 bases and 0 bases respectively, with 4 bases between them.

V is TRBV4-1 and J is TRBJ2-7; 9 nucleotides agree with TRBD1. J gave up 12 bases and V 0 bases, and 12 bases lay outside the gene matches. The CDR3 extends over 15 amino acids. Germline CDR1 is MGHRA and CDR2 is YSYEKL. As DNA, the CDR3 is TGCGCCAGCAGCCAAGACTTCCAGAACAGGGGGCGAATGTACTTC. Protein: CASSQDFQNRGRMYF.

The chain couples TRBV19 to TRBJ2-7; D is undetermined. This CDR3 is built from 14 residues. The germline V gene has CDR1 LNHDA and CDR2 SQIVND (reference sequence). V lost 5 bases and J 0 bases, leaving 11 bases between the germline ends. DNA for the CDR3: TGTGCCAGTAGTGTGACTGCTTACTCCTACGAGCAGTACTTC. Residues: CASSVTAYSYEQYF.